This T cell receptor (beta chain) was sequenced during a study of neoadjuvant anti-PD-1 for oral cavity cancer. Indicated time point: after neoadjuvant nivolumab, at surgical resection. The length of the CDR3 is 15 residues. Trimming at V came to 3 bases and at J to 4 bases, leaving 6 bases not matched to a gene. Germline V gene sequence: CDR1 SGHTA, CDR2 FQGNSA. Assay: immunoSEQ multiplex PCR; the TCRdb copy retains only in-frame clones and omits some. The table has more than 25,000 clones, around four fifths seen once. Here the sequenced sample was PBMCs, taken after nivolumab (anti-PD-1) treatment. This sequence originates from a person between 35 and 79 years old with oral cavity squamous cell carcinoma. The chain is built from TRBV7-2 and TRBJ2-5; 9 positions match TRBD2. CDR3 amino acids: CASSFSGGQGETQYF. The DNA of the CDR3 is TGTGCCAGCAGCTTCAGCGGGGGGCAAGGAGAGACCCAGTACTTC.